This T cell receptor beta chain emerged from a study of shared clonotypes between healthy human individuals. CD4+ cells underwent separation, giving CD45RA+ naive and CD45RA-negative memory subsets. Profiling relied on immunoSEQ multiplex PCR, and the TCRdb table lists in-frame clones only, not all of them. This sample has about 680,000 clones, with roughly 73% found just once. Points from the study as a whole: Non-shared clonotypes were found to have lower generation probabilities than the clonotypes that were shared by all four of the sorted-subset donors. Rarefaction exposed incomplete sorted-subset sequencing despite large depth. The donor pool, a small one, limited the genetic and exposure-history diversity represented.

CDR1 is MNHEY, CDR2 SMNVEV, per germline (reference sequence). V lost 2 bases and J lost 4, with 20 bases in between. The CDR3 has 17 residues. Details on this clone: Its cognate antigen is unknown.

This chain connects TRBV27 to TRBJ1-2, with D unresolved. Sequenced material: memory CD4+ T cells sorted from blood. The subset: CD45RA-negative fraction. The receptor was isolated from a woman in her twenties or thirties in good health. CDR3 nucleotide sequence: TGTGCCAGCAGTTTACTCCGGACTGATCGGAAGCCCTATGGCTACACCTTC. Amino acid sequence: CASSLLRTDRKPYGYTF.